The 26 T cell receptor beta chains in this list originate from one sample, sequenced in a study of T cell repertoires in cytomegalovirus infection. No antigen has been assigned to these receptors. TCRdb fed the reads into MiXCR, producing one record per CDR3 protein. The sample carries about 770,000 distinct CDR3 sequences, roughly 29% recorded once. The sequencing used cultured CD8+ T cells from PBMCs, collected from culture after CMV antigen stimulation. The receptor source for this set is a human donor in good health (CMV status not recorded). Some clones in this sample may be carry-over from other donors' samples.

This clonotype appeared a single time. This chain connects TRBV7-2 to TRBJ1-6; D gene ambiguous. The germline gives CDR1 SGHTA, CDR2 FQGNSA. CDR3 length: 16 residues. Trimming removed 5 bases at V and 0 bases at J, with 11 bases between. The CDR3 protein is CASSTSKSSYNSPLHF. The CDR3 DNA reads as TGTGCCAGCAGCACTTCAAAGAGCTCCTATAATTCACCCCTCCACTTT.

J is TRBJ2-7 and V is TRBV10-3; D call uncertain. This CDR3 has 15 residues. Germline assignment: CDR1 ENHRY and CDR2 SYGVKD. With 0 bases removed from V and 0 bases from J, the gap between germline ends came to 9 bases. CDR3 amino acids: CAISESSGTSYEQYV. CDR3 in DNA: TGTGCCATCAGTGAGTCGTCAGGTACCTCCTACGAGCAGTACGTC.

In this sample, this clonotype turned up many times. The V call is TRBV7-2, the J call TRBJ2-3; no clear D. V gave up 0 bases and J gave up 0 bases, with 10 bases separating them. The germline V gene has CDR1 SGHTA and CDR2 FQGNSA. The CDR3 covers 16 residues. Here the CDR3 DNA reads TGTGCCAGCAGCTTAGCGCTCTCATCTAGCACAGATACGCAGTATTTT. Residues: CASSLALSSSTDTQYF. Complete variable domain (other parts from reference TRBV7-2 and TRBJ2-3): GAGVSQSPSNKVTEKGKDVELRCDPISGHTALYWYRQSLGQGLEFLIYFQGNSAPDKSGLPSDRFSAERTGGSVSTLTIQRTQQEDSAVYLCASSLALSSSTDTQYFGPGTRLTVL.

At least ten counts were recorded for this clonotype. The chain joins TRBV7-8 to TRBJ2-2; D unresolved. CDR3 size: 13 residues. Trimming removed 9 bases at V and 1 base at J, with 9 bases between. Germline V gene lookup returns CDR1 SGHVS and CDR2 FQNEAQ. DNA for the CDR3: TGTGCCAGTATCATTCTGAACACCGGGGAGCTGTTTTTT. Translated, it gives CASIILNTGELFF.

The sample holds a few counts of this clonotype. The CDR3 protein is CASSISRDRSHEKLFF. CDR3 in DNA: TGTGCCAGTAGTATATCCCGGGACAGGAGTCATGAAAAACTGTTTTTT. This sequence joins TRBV19 and TRBJ1-4; 8 nucleotides agree with TRBD1. There are 16 residues in the CDR3. Per germline, CDR1 LNHDA and CDR2 SQIVND (reference sequence). The junction had 8 bases not matched to a gene; V was cut back by 2 bases and J by 6 bases.

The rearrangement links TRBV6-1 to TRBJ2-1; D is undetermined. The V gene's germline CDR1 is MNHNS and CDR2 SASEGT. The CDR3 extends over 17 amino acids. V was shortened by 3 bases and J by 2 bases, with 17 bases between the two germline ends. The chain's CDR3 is CASSDPPGWAPYNEQFF. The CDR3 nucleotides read TGTGCCAGCAGTGATCCCCCGGGCTGGGCCCCCTACAATGAGCAGTTCTTC.

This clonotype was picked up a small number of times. CDR3 loop: CASSYGGAGNNEKLFF. Written as DNA, the CDR3 is TGTGCCAGCAGTTACGGAGGGGCCGGGAATAATGAAAAACTGTTTTTT. The chain joins TRBV6-5 to TRBJ1-4, with a tentative D call TRBD1 (5 bases). This CDR3 is built from 16 residues. Germline CDR1 is MNHEY and CDR2 is SVGAGI. Trimming shortened V by 2 bases and J by 4 bases, and 14 bases separated the two germline ends.

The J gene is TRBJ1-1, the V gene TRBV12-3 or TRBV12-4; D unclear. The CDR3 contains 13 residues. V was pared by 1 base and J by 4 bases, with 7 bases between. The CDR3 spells CASSLVTPTEAFF. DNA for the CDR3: TGTGCCAGCAGTTTAGTGACACCCACTGAAGCTTTCTTT.

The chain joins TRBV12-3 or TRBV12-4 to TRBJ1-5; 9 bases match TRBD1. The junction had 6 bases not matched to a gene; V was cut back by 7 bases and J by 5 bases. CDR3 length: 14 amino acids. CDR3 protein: CASTLGQGDQPQHF. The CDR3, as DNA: TGTGCCAGCACCCTGGGACAGGGAGATCAGCCCCAGCATTTT.

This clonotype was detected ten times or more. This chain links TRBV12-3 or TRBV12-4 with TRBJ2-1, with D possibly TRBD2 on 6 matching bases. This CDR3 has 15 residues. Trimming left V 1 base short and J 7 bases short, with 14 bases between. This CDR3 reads CASSLGGVVGNEQFF. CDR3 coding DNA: TGTGCCAGCAGTTTAGGCGGGGTCGTTGGAAATGAGCAGTTCTTC.

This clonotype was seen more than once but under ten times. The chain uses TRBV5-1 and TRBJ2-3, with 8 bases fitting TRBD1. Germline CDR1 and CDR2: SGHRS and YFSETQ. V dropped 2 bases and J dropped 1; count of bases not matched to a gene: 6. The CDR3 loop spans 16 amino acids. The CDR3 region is CASSFDRGVGTDTQYF. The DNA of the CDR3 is TGCGCCAGCAGCTTCGACAGGGGAGTCGGCACAGATACGCAGTATTTT.

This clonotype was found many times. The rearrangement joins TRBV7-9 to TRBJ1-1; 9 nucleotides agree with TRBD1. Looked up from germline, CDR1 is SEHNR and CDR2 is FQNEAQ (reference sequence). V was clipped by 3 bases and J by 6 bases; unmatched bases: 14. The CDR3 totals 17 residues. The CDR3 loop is CASSFSPYLDRGAEAFF. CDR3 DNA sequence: TGTGCCAGCAGCTTTTCCCCTTATCTGGACAGGGGCGCTGAAGCTTTCTTT.

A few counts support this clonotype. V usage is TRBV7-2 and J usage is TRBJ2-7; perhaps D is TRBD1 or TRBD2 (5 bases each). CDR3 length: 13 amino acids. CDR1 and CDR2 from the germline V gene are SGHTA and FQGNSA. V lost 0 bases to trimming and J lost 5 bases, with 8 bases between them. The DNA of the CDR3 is TGTGCCAGCAGCTTAGCTGGGGGTCACGAGCAGTACTTC. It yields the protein CASSLAGGHEQYF.

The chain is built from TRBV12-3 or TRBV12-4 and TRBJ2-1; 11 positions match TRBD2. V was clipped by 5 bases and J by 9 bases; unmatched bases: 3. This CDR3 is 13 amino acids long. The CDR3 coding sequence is TGTGCCAGCAGTATTAGCGGGGGGGGTGAGCAGTTCTTC. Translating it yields CASSISGGGEQFF.

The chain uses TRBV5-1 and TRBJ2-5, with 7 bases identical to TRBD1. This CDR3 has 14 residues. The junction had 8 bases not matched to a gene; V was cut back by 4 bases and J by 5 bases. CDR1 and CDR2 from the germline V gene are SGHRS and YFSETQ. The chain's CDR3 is CASSPPGQRETQYF. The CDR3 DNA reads TGCGCCAGCAGCCCCCCGGGACAGAGGGAGACCCAGTACTTC. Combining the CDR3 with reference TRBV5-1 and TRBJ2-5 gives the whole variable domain KAGVTQTPRYLIKTRGQQVTLSCSPISGHRSVSWYQQTPGQGLQFLFEYFSETQRNKGNFPGRFSGRQFSNSRSEMNVSTLELGDSALYLCASSPPGQRETQYFGPGTRLLVL.

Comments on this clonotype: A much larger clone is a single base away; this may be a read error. The CDR3 reads CASGGDTGELFF. In nucleotides, the CDR3 is TGTGCCAGCGGCGGGGACACCGGGGAGCTGTTTTTT. The chain carries TRBV27 and TRBJ2-2, with a weak D call TRBD2 (6 bases). This CDR3 region has 12 residues. CDR1 is MNHEY, CDR2 SMNVEV, per germline (reference sequence). V lost 8 bases to trimming and J lost 3 bases, with 7 bases between them.

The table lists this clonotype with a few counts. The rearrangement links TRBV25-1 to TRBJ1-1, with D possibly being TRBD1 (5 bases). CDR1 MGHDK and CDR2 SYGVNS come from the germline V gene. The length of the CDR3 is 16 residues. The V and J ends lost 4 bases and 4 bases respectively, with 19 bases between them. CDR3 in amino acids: CASSAHGGERGTEAFF. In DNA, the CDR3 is TGTGCCAGCAGTGCCCATGGGGGGGAACGGGGCACTGAAGCTTTCTTT.

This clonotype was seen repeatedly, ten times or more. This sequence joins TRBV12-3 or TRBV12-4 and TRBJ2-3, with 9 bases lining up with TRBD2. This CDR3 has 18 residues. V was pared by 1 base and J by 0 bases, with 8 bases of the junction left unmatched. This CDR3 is CASSLVVAGDLSTDTQYF. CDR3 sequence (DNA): TGTGCCAGCAGTTTAGTGGTAGCGGGGGACCTTAGCACAGATACGCAGTATTTT.

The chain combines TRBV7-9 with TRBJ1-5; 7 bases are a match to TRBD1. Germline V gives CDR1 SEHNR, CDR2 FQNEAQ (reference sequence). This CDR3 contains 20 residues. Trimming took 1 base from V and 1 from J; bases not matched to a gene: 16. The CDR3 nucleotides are TGTGCCAGCAGCTTAGTCGGGGAACAGGGGCAAGGTTACAGCAATCAGCCCCAGCATTTT. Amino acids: CASSLVGEQGQGYSNQPQHF.

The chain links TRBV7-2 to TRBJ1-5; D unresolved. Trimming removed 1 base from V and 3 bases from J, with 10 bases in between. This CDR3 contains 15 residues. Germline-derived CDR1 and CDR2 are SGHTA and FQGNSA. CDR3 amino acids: CASSLEGLFNQPQHF. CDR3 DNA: TGTGCCAGCAGCTTAGAAGGCCTCTTCAATCAGCCCCAGCATTTT. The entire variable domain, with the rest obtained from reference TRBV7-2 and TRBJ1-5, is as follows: GAGVSQSPSNKVTEKGKDVELRCDPISGHTALYWYRQSLGQGLEFLIYFQGNSAPDKSGLPSDRFSAERTGGSVSTLTIQRTQQEDSAVYLCASSLEGLFNQPQHFGDGTRLSIL.

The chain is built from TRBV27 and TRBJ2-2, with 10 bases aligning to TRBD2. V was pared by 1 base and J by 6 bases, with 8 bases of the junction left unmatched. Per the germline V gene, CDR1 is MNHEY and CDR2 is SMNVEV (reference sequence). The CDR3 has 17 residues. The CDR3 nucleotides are TGTGCCAGCAGTTTATATGGTCCAGCGGGGGGGTCCGGGGAGCTGTTTTTT. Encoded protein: CASSLYGPAGGSGELFF.

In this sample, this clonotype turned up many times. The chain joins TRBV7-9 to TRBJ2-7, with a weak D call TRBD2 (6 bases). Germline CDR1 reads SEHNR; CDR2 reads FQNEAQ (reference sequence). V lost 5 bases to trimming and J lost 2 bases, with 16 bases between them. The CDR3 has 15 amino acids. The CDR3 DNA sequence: TGTGCCAGCAGCCCAAAAGGGGAGGAAACCTACGAGCAGTACGTC. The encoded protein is CASSPKGEETYEQYV.

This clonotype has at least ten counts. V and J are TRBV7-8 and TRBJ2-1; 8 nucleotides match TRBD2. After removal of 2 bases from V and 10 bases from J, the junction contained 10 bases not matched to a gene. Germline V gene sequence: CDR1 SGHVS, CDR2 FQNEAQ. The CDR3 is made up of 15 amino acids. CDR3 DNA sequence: TGTGCCAGCAGCTTAAGGCTAGCGGGCCCTTGGGAGCAGTTCTTC. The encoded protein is CASSLRLAGPWEQFF.

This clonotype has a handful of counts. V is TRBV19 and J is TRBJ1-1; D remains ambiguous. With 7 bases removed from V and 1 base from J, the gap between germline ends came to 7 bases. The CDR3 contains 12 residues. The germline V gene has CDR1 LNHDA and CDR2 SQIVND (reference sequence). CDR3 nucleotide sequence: TGTGCCAGTACCTCCCGGAACACTGAAGCTTTCTTT. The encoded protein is CASTSRNTEAFF.

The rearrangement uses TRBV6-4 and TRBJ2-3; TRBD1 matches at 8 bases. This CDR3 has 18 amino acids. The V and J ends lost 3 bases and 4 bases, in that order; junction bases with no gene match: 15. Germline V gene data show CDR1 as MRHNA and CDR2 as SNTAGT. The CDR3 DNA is TGTGCCAGCAGTGAATTCCCCCCGGGACAGGTCCCCCCAGATACGCAGTATTTT. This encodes CASSEFPPGQVPPDTQYF.

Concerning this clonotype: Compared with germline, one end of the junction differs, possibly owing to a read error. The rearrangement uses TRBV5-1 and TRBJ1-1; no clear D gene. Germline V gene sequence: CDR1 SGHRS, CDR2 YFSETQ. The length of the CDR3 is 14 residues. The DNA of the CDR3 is TGCGCCAGCAACTTGTCGGGCATTTGGCCTGAAGCTTTCTTT. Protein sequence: CASNLSGIWPEAFF. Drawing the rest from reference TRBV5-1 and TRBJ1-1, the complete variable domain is KAGVTQTPRYLIKTRGQQVTLSCSPISGHRSVSWYQQTPGQGLQFLFEYFSETQRNKGNFPGRFSGRQFSNSRSEMNVSTLELGDSALYLCASNLSGIWPEAFFGQGTRLTVV.